A selection of T cell receptor beta chains follows, all from one sample in a study of shared clonotypes between healthy human individuals. TCRdb keeps only in-frame clones here, not all; method: immunoSEQ multiplex PCR. The sample has hundreds of thousands of clones, roughly 95% seen once. The sequenced sample was naive CD8+ T cells sorted from blood. These receptors originate from a woman aged 25 to 39 in good health. CDR3s leave out the opening cysteine and the closing phenylalanine or tryptophan.

J gene	V gene	CDR3 protein
TRBJ1-5	TRBV27	ASSLESNQPQH
TRBJ1-2	TRBV19	ASSIGRGGDGYT
TRBJ2-3	TRBV2	ASSEALGDTQY
TRBJ2-7	TRBV9	ASSANIGYEQY
TRBJ2-2	TRBV5-4	ASSDNSGRAVTGELF
TRBJ2-1	TRBV7-9	ASSMTSAESNEQF
TRBJ1-2	TRBV5-1	ASSNRGPRTDGYT
TRBJ2-2	TRBV29-1	SVGQQLTGELF
TRBJ1-4	TRBV13	ASSLGGNIDELF
TRBJ1-5	TRBV4-1	ASSQDVGLGDQPQH
TRBJ2-7	TRBV13	ASSLGQGIAYEQY
TRBJ1-1	TRBV28	ASCEGWTEAF
TRBJ2-4	TRBV29-1	SVEVFEQAQNIQY
TRBJ2-7	TRBV5-6	ASSVLGSYEQY
TRBJ2-5	TRBV4-1	ASSQESLRETQY
TRBJ2-1	TRBV30	AWSESGIGWF
TRBJ2-7	TRBV28	ASSLPHPYEQY
TRBJ2-3	TRBV5-1	ASSPGRGTDTQY
TRBJ2-7	TRBV11-3	ASSLFGDTHEQY
TRBJ2-7	TRBV2	ASRSTGAGGSYEQY
TRBJ2-7	TRBV27	ASSGGTGEDFGEQY
TRBJ1-5	TRBV2	ASTENRIHQPQH
TRBJ2-7	TRBV10-1	ARAPRDSREEQY
TRBJ2-7	TRBV19	ASSIELAGSYEQY
TRBJ1-5	TRBV7-8	ASKIDRASNQPQH
TRBJ2-1	TRBV16	ASSGLAGGDNEQF
TRBJ2-1	TRBV27	ASSGAASLEQF
TRBJ2-7	TRBV7-9	ASSLVAGETSYEQY
TRBJ2-3	TRBV27	ARTHREGTDTQY
TRBJ1-6	TRBV7-6	ASSLVRTPSYNSPLH
TRBJ2-7	TRBV28	ASSTGTSGTSYEQY
TRBJ2-1	TRBV4-1	ASSHLRLAVTNEQF
TRBJ2-3	TRBV4-1	ASSQDRGQGVEMGTDTQY
TRBJ2-7	TRBV20-1	SARTGYEQY
TRBJ1-1	TRBV29-1	SVEGAGTEAF
TRBJ2-5	TRBV2	ASSDRGRTGYETQY
TRBJ1-1	TRBV9	ASSASGAIYTEAF
TRBJ1-2	TRBV4-2	ASSQEGTFDYGYT
TRBJ2-6	TRBV27	ASSQILASGANVLT